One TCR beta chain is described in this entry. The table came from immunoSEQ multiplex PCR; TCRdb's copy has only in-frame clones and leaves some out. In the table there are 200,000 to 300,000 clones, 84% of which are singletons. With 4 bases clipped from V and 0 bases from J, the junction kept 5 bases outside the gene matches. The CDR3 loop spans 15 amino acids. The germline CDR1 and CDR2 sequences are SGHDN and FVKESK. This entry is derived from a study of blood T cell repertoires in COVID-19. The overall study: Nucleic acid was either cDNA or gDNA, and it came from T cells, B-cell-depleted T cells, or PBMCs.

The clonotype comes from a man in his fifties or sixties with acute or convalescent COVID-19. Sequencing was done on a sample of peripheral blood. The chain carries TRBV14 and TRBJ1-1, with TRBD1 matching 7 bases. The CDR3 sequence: CASSLRTGMNTEAFF. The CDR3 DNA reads TGTGCCAGCAGCCTTAGGACAGGCATGAACACTGAAGCTTTCTTT.